This T cell receptor (beta chain) was captured by sequencing in a study of T cell responses to AZD1222 COVID-19 vaccine. Study-wide results and limits: Donors in the cohort were predominantly white British and more often female, and clonal diversity was possibly underestimated. Recipients of AZD1222 seropositive at baseline numbered only 5 or 6. Only after the peak T cell response were repertoires sampled.

For this clone: No antigen is known for it.

Clones were sequenced by immunoSEQ multiplex PCR, and TCRdb holds only the in-frame ones, with some missing. The profile shows roughly 180,000 clones, about nine tenths of them singletons. This sample comprised peripheral blood, obtained on day 0 of MenACWY control vaccination. This TCR was recovered from an adult in good health.

CDR3 in amino acids: CASSVRGLEENEQYF. For the CDR3, the DNA is TGTGCCAGCAGCGTAAGGGGACTAGAAGAAAACGAGCAGTACTTC. The chain is built from TRBV9 and TRBJ2-7; 8 nucleotides align to TRBD2. V was pared by 1 base and J by 5 bases, with 8 bases of the junction left unmatched. The CDR3 is made up of 15 amino acids. The germline V gene has CDR1 SGDLS and CDR2 YYNGEE.